This T cell receptor beta chain was identified during a study of OX40 agonist ivuxolimab in advanced cancers. About the study: Prior anti-PD-1, anti-PD-L1 or anti-CTLA-4 therapy did not bar entry, and 40% had some.

The method was immunoSEQ multiplex PCR; TCRdb's version includes in-frame clones alone and lacks a portion of them. This sample carries about 93,000 clones, roughly 94% of them seen once, and the ten largest clones take roughly 2.6%. This CDR3 comprises 13 residues. V was shortened by 2 bases and J by 11 bases, with 10 bases between the two germline ends. Germline values: CDR1 MNHNY, CDR2 SVGAGI (reference sequence). This clone is a singleton in its sample. The input for sequencing was CD4+ or CD8+ T cells sorted from blood, taken in a trial of the OX40 agonist ivuxolimab. V and J are TRBV6-6 and TRBJ2-6; D gene uncertain. The TCR comes from an adult with an advanced solid tumor such as melanoma, head and neck, liver or kidney cancer. The DNA of the CDR3 is TGTGCCAGCAGTTACCCAAGAAGAGACGTCCTGACTTTC. Amino acid sequence: CASSYPRRDVLTF.